These 18 T cell receptor beta chains came from one sample sequenced in a study of blood T cell repertoires in COVID-19. The method was immunoSEQ multiplex PCR; TCRdb's version includes in-frame clones alone and lacks a portion of them. The top ten clones hold around 23% of a sample with around 190,000 clones, around 86% of them seen once. The sample consisted of PBMCs or T cells enriched from blood (not recorded which). Receptor source: a woman aged 40-49 years in a cohort exposed to, infected with or recovered from COVID-19 (not recorded which).

The chain's CDR3 is CASNHRGGSDEQYF. CDR3 bases: TGTGCCAGCAATCATCGGGGGGGATCAGACGAGCAGTACTTC. The rearrangement joins TRBV2 to TRBJ2-7; TRBD2 matches 8 bases. The CDR3 consists of 14 residues. Germline-derived CDR1 and CDR2 are SNHLY and FYNNEI. Trimming took 7 bases from V and 5 from J; bases not matched to a gene: 10.

The rearrangement links TRBV4-1 to TRBJ1-6, with D possibly matching TRBD1 (5 bases). V gave up 1 base and J gave up 16 bases, with 17 bases separating them. CDR3 length equals 14 residues. Germline CDR1 and CDR2: MGHRA and YSYEKL. The CDR3 bases are TGCGCCAGCAGCCAAGTATCGGGGGTCCGGGGACTCCACTTT. Translated: CASSQVSGVRGLHF.

The chain uses TRBV4-3 and TRBJ1-2; maybe TRBD1 (5 bases). CDR1 is LGHNA, CDR2 YSLEER, per germline. This CDR3 comprises 11 residues. The V and J ends lost 5 bases and 10 bases respectively, with 11 bases between them. The CDR3 DNA is TGCGCCAGCAGCGGGGCTCGGGTCTACACCTTC. Its translation: CASSGARVYTF.

The V call is TRBV12-3 or TRBV12-4, the J call TRBJ2-7, with D perhaps matching TRBD2 (6 bases). This CDR3 has 13 residues. V was cut by 5 bases and J by 7 bases, with 15 bases left in between. CDR3 DNA sequence: TGTGCCAGCAGTCAAATTAGGGCGGGAGAGCAGTACTTC. It is translated as CASSQIRAGEQYF.

The chain couples TRBV3-1 (or the pseudogene TRBV3-2) to TRBJ2-5, with TRBD1 matching 7 bases. V gave up 4 bases and J gave up 2 bases; unmatched junction bases: 4. Germline CDR1 LGHDT, CDR2 YNNKEL (reference sequence). The CDR3 covers 14 residues. The CDR3 DNA sequence: TGTGCCAGCAGCCTGGGGACAGAGCAAGAGACCCAGTACTTC. Protein product: CASSLGTEQETQYF.

This chain connects TRBV6-5 to TRBJ1-1; D uncertain. V lost 5 bases and J lost 6, with 19 bases in between. The CDR3 loop spans 15 amino acids. The germline V gene encodes CDR1 MNHEY and CDR2 SVGAGI. In nucleotides, the CDR3 is TGTGCCAGCAGTACACATTGGGAGGTGGGTGCTGAAGCTTTCTTT. Amino acids: CASSTHWEVGAEAFF.

The chain recombines TRBV12-3 or TRBV12-4 with TRBJ2-1; D gene uncertain. V gave up 6 bases and J gave up 10 bases, with 13 bases separating them. The CDR3 has 12 amino acids. The CDR3 region has the DNA TGTGCCAGCAGGTTCTCGCTTGGCGAGCAGTTCTTC. Its protein product is CASRFSLGEQFF.

The chain recombines TRBV11-2 with TRBJ2-3, with D perhaps matching TRBD1 (7 bases). The CDR3 spans 17 residues. The V gene's germline CDR1 is SGHAT and CDR2 FQNNGV. V lost 5 bases, J lost 4 bases, and 22 bases lay in between. The CDR3 DNA sequence: TGTGCCAGCAGCCCAAAGGGAGGACAGGCCGGACCAGATACGCAGTATTTT. Amino acids: CASSPKGGQAGPDTQYF.

This chain uses TRBV5-1 with TRBJ2-6; 8 bases align to TRBD1. The germline CDR1 and CDR2 sequences are SGHRS and YFSETQ. This CDR3 has 19 amino acids. The V and J ends lost 2 bases and 1 base, in that order; junction bases with no gene match: 11. In nucleotides, the CDR3 is TGCGCCAGCAGCTTCCCGACAGGGGCGCCGCTATCTGGGGCCAACGTCCTGACTTTC. It codes for CASSFPTGAPLSGANVLTF.

V usage is TRBV5-1 and J usage is TRBJ2-1, with D maybe TRBD2 (5 bases). The V gene lost 4 bases and the J gene lost 0 bases, with 11 bases spanning the gap. Germline assignment: CDR1 SGHRS and CDR2 YFSETQ. The CDR3 length is 15 residues. The CDR3 region is CASSPERSSYNEQFF. For the CDR3, the DNA is TGCGCCAGCAGCCCGGAGCGGAGCTCCTACAATGAGCAGTTCTTC.

The V call is TRBV11-3, the J call TRBJ1-1, with D unresolved. The CDR3 is 13 residues long. V was trimmed by 7 bases and J by 0 bases, leaving 9 bases between them. Germline V gene sequence: CDR1 SGHNT, CDR2 YENEEA. The CDR3 loop reads CASTPSVNTEAFF. The DNA of the CDR3 is TGTGCCAGCACTCCTTCCGTGAACACTGAAGCTTTCTTT.

The V gene is TRBV27, the J gene TRBJ1-4; 8 bases match TRBD1. The CDR3 length is 15 residues. The junction had 4 bases not matched to a gene; V was cut back by 5 bases and J by 2 bases. Germline V gene lookup returns CDR1 MNHEY and CDR2 SMNVEV (reference sequence). For the CDR3, the DNA is TGTGCCAGCAGTAACCGGGACAGGACTAATGAAAAACTGTTTTTT. Its protein product is CASSNRDRTNEKLFF.

The chain employs TRBV9 and TRBJ2-3; D call uncertain. The CDR3 spans 15 residues. V was pared by 2 bases and J by 4 bases, with 14 bases between. CDR1 is SGDLS, CDR2 YYNGEE, per germline. CDR3 bases: TGTGCCAGCAGCGTCCCATCGACCCTAGCAGATACGCAGTATTTT. Amino acids: CASSVPSTLADTQYF.

The chain uses TRBV4-1 and TRBJ2-2; 11 bases fit TRBD1. Trimming removed 4 bases from V and 4 bases from J; junction bases left unmatched: 2. The CDR3 contains 15 residues. The germline CDR1 and CDR2 sequences are MGHRA and YSYEKL. The CDR3 region is CASSRGQGATGELFF. The CDR3 DNA follows: TGCGCCAGCAGCCGAGGACAGGGGGCCACCGGGGAGCTGTTTTTT.

The chain uses TRBV6-4 and TRBJ1-2; a possible D gene is TRBD1 (6 bases). Germline assignment: CDR1 MRHNA and CDR2 SNTAGT. There are 12 residues in the CDR3. CDR3 amino acids: CLDYREGYGYTF. The CDR3 region has the DNA TGTCTCGACTACAGGGAGGGCTATGGCTACACCTTC.

The chain has TRBV7-6 and TRBJ2-1; D is possibly TRBD1 (5 bases). CDR3 length: 15 residues. V was pared by 1 base and J by 2 bases, with 9 bases between. Germline V CDR1 and CDR2: SGHVS, FNYEAQ. In DNA, the CDR3 is TGTGCCAGCAGCTTAGGACAGAGCACCTACAATGAGCAGTTCTTC. Residues: CASSLGQSTYNEQFF.

The chain combines TRBV25-1 with TRBJ2-7; D unclear. The CDR3 length is 13 residues. Germline values: CDR1 MGHDK, CDR2 SYGVNS. Trimming removed 0 bases at V and 6 bases at J, with 9 bases between. The CDR3 region has the DNA TGTGCCAGCAGTGAATATGGTAGTCGCGAGCAGTACTTC. This codes for CASSEYGSREQYF.

This chain links TRBV11-3 with TRBJ2-2; D is unclear. The length of the CDR3 is 12 residues. CDR1 is SGHNT, CDR2 YENEEA, per germline. Trimming left V 4 bases short and J 7 bases short, with 7 bases between. CDR3 coding DNA: TGTGCCAGCAGCTCAAACGGCGGGGAGCTGTTTTTT. Protein: CASSSNGGELFF.